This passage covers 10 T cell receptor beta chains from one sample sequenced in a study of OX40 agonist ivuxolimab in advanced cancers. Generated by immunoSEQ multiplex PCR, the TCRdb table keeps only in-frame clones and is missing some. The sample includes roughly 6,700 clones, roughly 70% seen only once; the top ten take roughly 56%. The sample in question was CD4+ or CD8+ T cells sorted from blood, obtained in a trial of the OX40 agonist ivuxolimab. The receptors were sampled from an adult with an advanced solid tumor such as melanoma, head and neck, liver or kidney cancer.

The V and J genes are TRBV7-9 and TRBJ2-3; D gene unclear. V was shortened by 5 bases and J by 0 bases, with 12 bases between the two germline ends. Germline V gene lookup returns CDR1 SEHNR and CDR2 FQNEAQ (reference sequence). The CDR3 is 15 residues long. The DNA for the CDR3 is TGTGCCAGCAGCCCCCCGAAGTCGAGCACAGATACGCAGTATTTT. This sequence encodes CASSPPKSSTDTQYF.

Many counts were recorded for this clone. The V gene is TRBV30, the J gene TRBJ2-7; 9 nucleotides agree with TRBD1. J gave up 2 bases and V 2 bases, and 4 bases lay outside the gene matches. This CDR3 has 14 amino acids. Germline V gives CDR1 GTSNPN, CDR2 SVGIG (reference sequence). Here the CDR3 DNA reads TGTGCCTGGAGTACCGGACAGGGGACCTACGAGCAGTACTTC. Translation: CAWSTGQGTYEQYF.

CDR3 residues: CASSMGQGDTGELFF. DNA of the CDR3: TGTGCCAGCAGTATGGGACAGGGGGACACCGGGGAGCTGTTTTTT. The chain has TRBV9 and TRBJ2-2, with 11 nucleotides matching TRBD1. CDR3 size: 15 residues. The ends lost 5 bases at V and 3 bases at J; junction bases unmatched: 3. Germline-derived CDR1 and CDR2 are SGDLS and YYNGEE.

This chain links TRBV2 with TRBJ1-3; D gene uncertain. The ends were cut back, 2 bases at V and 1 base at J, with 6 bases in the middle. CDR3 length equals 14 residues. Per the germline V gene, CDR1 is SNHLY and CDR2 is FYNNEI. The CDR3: CASSETASGNTIYF. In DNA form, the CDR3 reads TGTGCCAGCAGTGAAACAGCGTCTGGAAACACCATATATTTT.

The CDR3 is CASIAQDNEQFF. The CDR3 DNA reads as TGTGCCAGCATCGCCCAGGACAATGAGCAGTTCTTC. The gene calls are TRBV6-6 and TRBJ2-1; D gene unclear. Trimming left V 7 bases short and J 5 bases short, with 9 bases between. Germline assignment: CDR1 MNHNY and CDR2 SVGAGI (reference sequence). CDR3 length: 12 amino acids.

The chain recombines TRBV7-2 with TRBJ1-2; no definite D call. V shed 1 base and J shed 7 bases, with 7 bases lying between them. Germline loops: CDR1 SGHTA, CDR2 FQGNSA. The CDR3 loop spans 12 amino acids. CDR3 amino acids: CASSLDRGGYTF. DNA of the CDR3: TGTGCCAGCAGCTTAGATCGGGGTGGCTACACCTTC.

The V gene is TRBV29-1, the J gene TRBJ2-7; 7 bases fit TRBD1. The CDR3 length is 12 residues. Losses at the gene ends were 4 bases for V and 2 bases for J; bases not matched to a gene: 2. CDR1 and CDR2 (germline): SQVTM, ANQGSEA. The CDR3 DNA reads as TGCAGCGTTGCTGACAGGGCCTACGAGCAGTACTTC. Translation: CSVADRAYEQYF.

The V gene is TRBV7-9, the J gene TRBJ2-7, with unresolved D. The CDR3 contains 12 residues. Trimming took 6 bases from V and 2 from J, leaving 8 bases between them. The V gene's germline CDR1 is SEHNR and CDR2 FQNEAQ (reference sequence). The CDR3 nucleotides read TGTGCCAGCAGTTATAGAGCCTACGAGCAGTACTTC. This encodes CASSYRAYEQYF.

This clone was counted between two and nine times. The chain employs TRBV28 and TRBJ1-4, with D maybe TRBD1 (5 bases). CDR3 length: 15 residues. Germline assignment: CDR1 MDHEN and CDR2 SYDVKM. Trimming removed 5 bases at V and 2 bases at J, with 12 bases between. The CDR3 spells CASSQHRLTNEKLFF. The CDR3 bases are TGTGCCAGCAGTCAGCACAGGTTGACTAATGAAAAACTGTTTTTT.

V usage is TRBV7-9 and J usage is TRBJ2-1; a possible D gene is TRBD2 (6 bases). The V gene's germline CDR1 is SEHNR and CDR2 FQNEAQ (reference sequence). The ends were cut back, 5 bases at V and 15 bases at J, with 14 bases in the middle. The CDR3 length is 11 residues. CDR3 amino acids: CASSRSTGGFF. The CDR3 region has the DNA TGTGCCAGCAGCCGTTCGACCGGGGGGTTCTTC. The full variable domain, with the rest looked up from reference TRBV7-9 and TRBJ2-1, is DTGVSQNPRHKITKRGQNVTFRCDPISEHNRLYWYRQTLGQGPEFLTYFQNEAQLEKSRLLSDRFSAERPKGSFSTLEIQRTEQGDSAMYLCASSRSTGGFFGPGTRLTVL.